The 31 T cell receptor beta chains below come from one sample, sequenced in a study of T cell responses to AZD1222 COVID-19 vaccine. Data came from immunoSEQ multiplex PCR; TCRdb stores just in-frame clones and leaves some out. The sample includes about 110,000 clones, approximately 86% of them seen just once. The starting material was peripheral blood, obtained on day 0 of AZD1222 vaccination. The source of these receptors is an adult in good health.

This clone was recorded only once. The rearrangement links TRBV6-1 to TRBJ2-5; 8 bases are shared with TRBD1. The CDR3 is made up of 13 amino acids. V shed 1 base, J shed 5 bases, and the junction held 0 bases outside the gene matches. Germline assignment: CDR1 MNHNS and CDR2 SASEGT. The CDR3 reads CASSEGQGETQYF. The CDR3 coding sequence is TGTGCCAGCAGTGAAGGACAGGGGGAGACCCAGTACTTC.

The CDR3 DNA is TGTGCCAGAAGCTTGGCCGGGGGAAGGAACTATGGCTACACCTTC. Translation: CARSLAGGRNYGYTF. The chain has TRBV5-3 and TRBJ1-2, with a tentative D call TRBD1 (5 bases). TRBV5-3 is reported as an ORF; its role is uncertain. Trimming removed 0 bases from V and 2 bases from J, with 11 bases in between. CDR3 length: 15 amino acids.

The chain has TRBV5-1 and TRBJ2-1, with 10 nucleotides matching TRBD2. CDR3 length: 16 amino acids. Germline-derived CDR1 and CDR2 are SGHRS and YFSETQ. Germline trimming cut 0 bases from V and 3 bases from J; bases unmatched to any gene: 3. This CDR3 reads CASSLGASGGYNEQFF. The CDR3, as DNA: TGCGCCAGCAGCTTGGGGGCTAGCGGGGGCTACAATGAGCAGTTCTTC.

This chain links TRBV6-5 with TRBJ2-3; TRBD1 matches 8 bases. With V trimmed by 7 bases and J by 0 bases, 3 bases remained unmatched. From germline, CDR1 is MNHEY and CDR2 SVGAGI. This CDR3 has 14 residues. The CDR3 DNA sequence: TGTGCCAGCATGAGGACAGGGAGCACAGATACGCAGTATTTT. Its protein is CASMRTGSTDTQYF.

This clone has only one observation. V usage is TRBV7-8 and J usage is TRBJ1-1; the D is unclear. The CDR3 is 13 amino acids. Trimming shortened V by 1 base and J by 6 bases, and 9 bases separated the two germline ends. Germline V gene sequence: CDR1 SGHVS, CDR2 FQNEAQ. The CDR3 loop reads CASSLGAAAEAFF. CDR3 nucleotide sequence: TGTGCCAGCAGCTTAGGGGCAGCTGCTGAAGCTTTCTTT.

The chain combines TRBV18 with TRBJ1-6; D is ambiguous. Looked up from germline, CDR1 is KGHSH and CDR2 is LQKENI. Trimming pared 3 bases from V and 13 bases from J, leaving 19 bases between. The CDR3 extends over 15 amino acids. The chain's CDR3 is CASSPGPGRSEPLHF. The CDR3 region has the DNA TGTGCCAGCTCACCCGGGCCCGGACGTAGTGAGCCCCTCCACTTT.

The chain carries TRBV6-6 and TRBJ1-5; D possibly corresponds to TRBD1 (5 bases). Deletions cut 6 bases from V and 4 bases from J, with 10 bases between. CDR3 size: 13 residues. In germline, CDR1 is MNHNY, CDR2 SVGAGI (reference sequence). The CDR3 DNA follows: TGTGCCAGCAGCCGGGACCGGAATCAGCCCCAGCATTTT. Its protein is CASSRDRNQPQHF.

The chain recombines TRBV5-3 with TRBJ2-5; D gene unclear. TRBV5-3 is marked as an open reading frame, function uncertain. This CDR3 has 11 amino acids. V was cut by 4 bases and J by 5 bases, with 6 bases left in between. The CDR3 nucleotides are TGTGCCAGAAGCGAAGGTGAGACCCAGTACTTC. This translates into CARSEGETQYF.

This sequence joins TRBV5-1 and TRBJ1-4, with a possible D match to TRBD1 (5 bases). This CDR3 has 15 residues. Germline loops: CDR1 SGHRS, CDR2 YFSETQ. Trimming removed 0 bases from V and 8 bases from J, with 14 bases in between. In DNA, the CDR3 is TGCGCCAGCAGCTTGGAGGGGCAGGGCTGGGAAAAACTGTTTTTT. Translating gives CASSLEGQGWEKLFF.

This clone has only one observation. This chain connects TRBV6-2 or TRBV6-3 to TRBJ1-5, with D possibly matching TRBD1 (5 bases). The CDR3 length is 15 residues. V lost 5 bases and J lost 0, with 11 bases in between. From germline, CDR1 is MNHEY and CDR2 SVGEGT. The CDR3 DNA sequence: TGTGCCAGCAGTAAACGCAGGGATAGCAATCAGCCCCAGCATTTT. Residues: CASSKRRDSNQPQHF.

V and J are TRBV6-2 or TRBV6-3 and TRBJ2-7; weak D call: TRBD1 (5 bases). V was trimmed by 0 bases and J by 3 bases, leaving 12 bases between them. This CDR3 contains 15 residues. Germline V gives CDR1 MNHEY, CDR2 SVGEGT. The chain's CDR3 is CASSYSGVRDYEQYF. The CDR3 DNA is TGTGCCAGCAGTTACTCAGGGGTCAGGGACTACGAGCAGTACTTC.

This sequence joins TRBV3-1 (or the pseudogene TRBV3-2) and TRBJ2-6, with D tentatively TRBD2 (5 bases). CDR1 is LGHDT and CDR2 is YNNKEL in the germline V gene (reference sequence). This CDR3 is built from 15 residues. Trimming removed 6 bases from V and 3 bases from J, with 12 bases in between. This chain's CDR3 is CASSPLGDGANVLTF. The DNA of the CDR3 is TGTGCCAGCAGTCCCTTGGGAGATGGGGCCAACGTCCTGACTTTC.

The chain carries TRBV29-1 and TRBJ2-7; the D gene is possibly TRBD2 (5 bases). This CDR3 comprises 16 residues. Germline CDR1 and CDR2: SQVTM and ANQGSEA. V was cut by 7 bases and J by 0 bases, with 22 bases left in between. CDR3 residues: CSARLSGADGSYEQYF. In nucleotides, the CDR3 is TGCAGCGCTCGTCTCAGCGGAGCAGACGGCTCCTACGAGCAGTACTTC.

The chain joins TRBV11-2 to TRBJ2-7; unclear D gene. The germline gives CDR1 SGHAT, CDR2 FQNNGV. The length of the CDR3 is 13 residues. The ends were cut back, 3 bases at V and 4 bases at J, with 10 bases in the middle. The CDR3 coding sequence is TGTGCCAGCAGCTTGGGCCCCGAGTACGAGCAGTACTTC. Its translation is CASSLGPEYEQYF.

The chain carries TRBV2 and TRBJ2-5; 9 bases line up with TRBD2. CDR3 length: 15 residues. In germline, CDR1 is SNHLY, CDR2 FYNNEI. V was clipped by 7 bases and J by 4 bases; unmatched bases: 10. The CDR3 spells CASTPGAGGPETQYF. The CDR3 DNA is TGTGCCAGCACCCCCGGAGCGGGAGGCCCAGAGACCCAGTACTTC.

This chain links TRBV6-2 or TRBV6-3 with TRBJ2-7; D call uncertain. CDR1 is MNHEY, CDR2 SVGEGT, per germline. The CDR3 loop spans 13 amino acids. With 6 bases removed from V and 0 bases from J, the gap between germline ends came to 9 bases. The CDR3 DNA reads TGTGCCAGCAGCCACGGCCTCTCCTACGAGCAGTACTTC. Protein: CASSHGLSYEQYF.

The chain has TRBV9 and TRBJ1-1; unclear D gene. This CDR3 is built from 13 residues. The V gene's germline CDR1 is SGDLS and CDR2 YYNGEE. The ends were cut back, 0 bases at V and 11 bases at J, with 14 bases in the middle. CDR3 loop: CASSVEEEMEAFF. The CDR3 DNA reads TGTGCCAGCAGCGTAGAGGAGGAGATGGAGGCTTTCTTT.

This clone was picked up a small number of times. The chain employs TRBV19 and TRBJ2-1; no firm D call. V lost 7 bases, J lost 4 bases, and 17 bases lay in between. CDR3 length: 15 amino acids. Germline CDR1 LNHDA, CDR2 SQIVND (reference sequence). The CDR3 protein is CASISRRLHYNEQFF. DNA of the CDR3: TGTGCCAGTATATCGCGTAGGTTACATTACAATGAGCAGTTCTTC.

The chain joins TRBV7-9 to TRBJ2-3; weak D call: TRBD2 (5 bases). The CDR3 is 15 residues long. The V end was cut by 5 bases, the J end by 0 bases, with 12 bases between. CDR1 is SEHNR and CDR2 is FQNEAQ in the germline V gene (reference sequence). CDR3 coding DNA: TGTGCCAGCAGCCACGAAGAGGGAAGCACAGATACGCAGTATTTT. Translation: CASSHEEGSTDTQYF.

The chain has TRBV7-8 and TRBJ1-3; D remains ambiguous. Germline V gives CDR1 SGHVS, CDR2 FQNEAQ. The CDR3 is made up of 16 amino acids. Trimming left V 0 bases short and J 1 base short, with 10 bases between. The CDR3 region is CASSLALQVSGNTIYF. DNA of the CDR3: TGTGCCAGCAGCTTAGCGCTGCAGGTATCTGGAAACACCATATATTTT.

This rearrangement joins TRBV25-1 to TRBJ2-7, with 13 bases fitting TRBD2. Unmatched junction bases numbered 1, after V lost 3 bases and J lost 2 bases. The germline gives CDR1 MGHDK, CDR2 SYGVNS. This CDR3 region has 15 residues. The CDR3 sequence is CASSEGLAGTYEQYF. In nucleotides, the CDR3 is TGTGCCAGCAGTGAGGGACTAGCGGGGACCTACGAGCAGTACTTC.

This sequence joins TRBV19 and TRBJ1-3; D not resolved. The CDR3 has 16 residues. V was pared by 7 bases and J by 2 bases, with 18 bases between. Germline CDR1 reads LNHDA; CDR2 reads SQIVND (reference sequence). The CDR3 reads CASKISPVSTGNTIYF. The CDR3, as DNA: TGTGCCAGTAAAATCTCACCGGTCTCAACTGGAAACACCATATATTTT.

V gene TRBV5-1 combines with J gene TRBJ1-6, with D possibly TRBD1 on 5 matching bases. CDR3 length: 17 amino acids. Trimming removed 5 bases at V and 7 bases at J, with 22 bases between. Germline CDR1 is SGHRS and CDR2 is YFSETQ. DNA of the CDR3: TGCGCCAGCAGTTCCAGGGTGGGTCGGGCCGCGAATTCACCCCTCCACTTT. Amino acids: CASSSRVGRAANSPLHF.

J is TRBJ1-2 and V is TRBV28; tentatively, D is TRBD1 (6 bases). V was clipped by 5 bases and J by 0 bases, with 13 bases between them. Per the germline V gene, CDR1 is MDHEN and CDR2 is SYDVKM. The CDR3 contains 15 residues. CDR3: CASSPAGVANYGYTF. CDR3 in DNA: TGTGCCAGCAGTCCTGCAGGGGTAGCTAACTATGGCTACACCTTC.

The count of this clone is one. Here the CDR3 DNA reads TGTGCCACCAGTGACCCTACAGGGGAATTTGGTGGCTACACCTTC. As protein: CATSDPTGEFGGYTF. The J gene is TRBJ1-2, the V gene TRBV24-1, with 7 bases matching TRBD1. After removal of 4 bases from V and 7 bases from J, the junction contained 11 bases not matched to a gene. Germline loops: CDR1 KGHDR, CDR2 SFDVKD. The CDR3 totals 15 residues.

The gene calls are TRBV4-1 and TRBJ1-4; tentative D call: TRBD1 (6 bases). V dropped 1 base and J dropped 5 bases, with 11 bases sitting between them. The length of the CDR3 is 15 residues. Germline V gene sequence: CDR1 MGHRA, CDR2 YSYEKL. As DNA, the CDR3 is TGCGCCAGCAGCCAAGTTGAAGGACAGAATGAAAAACTGTTTTTT. Its translation: CASSQVEGQNEKLFF.

The V call is TRBV6-2 or TRBV6-3, the J call TRBJ1-1; D is possibly TRBD1 (6 bases). Germline CDR1 and CDR2: MNHEY and SVGEGT. The CDR3 contains 14 residues. V lost 2 bases, J lost 4 bases, and 11 bases lay in between. The CDR3 DNA reads TGTGCCAGCAGTTACGCGAGCAGGGGCACTGAAGCTTTCTTT. Translating gives CASSYASRGTEAFF.

The V gene is TRBV5-5, the J gene TRBJ1-1; 9 bases align to TRBD1. With V trimmed by 2 bases and J by 7 bases, 9 bases remained unmatched. This CDR3 has 15 residues. From germline, CDR1 is SGHKS and CDR2 YYEKEE (reference sequence). Here the CDR3 reads CASSFSGTGSREAFF. The DNA of the CDR3 is TGTGCCAGCAGCTTCTCAGGGACAGGGTCCCGTGAAGCTTTCTTT.

V is TRBV4-2 and J is TRBJ2-1; TRBD1 or TRBD2 may be the D gene (5 bases each). V was shortened by 1 base and J by 6 bases, with 16 bases between the two germline ends. This CDR3 spans 16 amino acids. CDR1 and CDR2 (germline): LGHNA, YNFKEQ. The chain's CDR3 is CASSQAMGDLLNEQFF. The CDR3 nucleotides are TGTGCCAGCAGCCAAGCGATGGGGGACCTCCTCAATGAGCAGTTCTTC.

The chain joins TRBV6-2 or TRBV6-3 to TRBJ1-2, with TRBD1 matching 11 bases. The germline gives CDR1 MNHEY, CDR2 SVGEGT. The CDR3 totals 15 residues. The V and J ends lost 2 bases and 4 bases, in that order; junction bases with no gene match: 3. In nucleotides, the CDR3 is TGTGCCAGCAGTTACCGGGACAGGGGGATCTATGGCTACACCTTC. Its translation: CASSYRDRGIYGYTF.

J is TRBJ2-1 and V is TRBV28, with a tentative D call TRBD2 (6 bases). V lost 6 bases to trimming and J lost 9 bases, with 12 bases between them. Germline-derived CDR1 and CDR2 are MDHEN and SYDVKM. The CDR3 is 12 residues long. The CDR3 reads CASSHTSSEQFF. CDR3 DNA sequence: TGTGCCAGCAGCCATACTAGCAGTGAGCAGTTCTTC.